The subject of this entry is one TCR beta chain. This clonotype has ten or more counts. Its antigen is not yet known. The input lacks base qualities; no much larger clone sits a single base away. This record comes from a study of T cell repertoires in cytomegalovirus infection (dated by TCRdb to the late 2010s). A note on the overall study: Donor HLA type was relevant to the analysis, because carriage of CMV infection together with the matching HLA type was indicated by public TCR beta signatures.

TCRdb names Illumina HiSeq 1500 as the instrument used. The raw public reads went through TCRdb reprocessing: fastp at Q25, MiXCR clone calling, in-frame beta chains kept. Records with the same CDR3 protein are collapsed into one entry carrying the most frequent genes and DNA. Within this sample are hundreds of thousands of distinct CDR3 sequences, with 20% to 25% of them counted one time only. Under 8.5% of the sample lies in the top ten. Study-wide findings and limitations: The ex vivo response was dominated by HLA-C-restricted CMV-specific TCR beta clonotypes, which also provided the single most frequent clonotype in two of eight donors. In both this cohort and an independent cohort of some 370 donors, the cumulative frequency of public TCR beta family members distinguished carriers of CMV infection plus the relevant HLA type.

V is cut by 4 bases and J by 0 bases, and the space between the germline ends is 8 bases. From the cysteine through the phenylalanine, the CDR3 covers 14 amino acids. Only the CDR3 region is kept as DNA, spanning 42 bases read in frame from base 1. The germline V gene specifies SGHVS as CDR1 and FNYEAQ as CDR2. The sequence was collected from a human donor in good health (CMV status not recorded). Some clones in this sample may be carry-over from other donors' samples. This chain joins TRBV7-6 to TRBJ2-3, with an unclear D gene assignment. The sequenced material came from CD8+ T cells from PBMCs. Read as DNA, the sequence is TGTGCCAGCAGCTCCCGACCCAGCACAGATACGCAGTATTTT. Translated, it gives CASSSRPSTDTQYF.